These T cell receptor beta chains were read from a single sample in a study of cytomegalovirus exposure and HLA in healthy donors. Profiled with immunoSEQ multiplex PCR; TCRdb holds only in-frame clones, not every one. The sample has around 130,000 clones; roughly 8.3% are singletons. Sequencing input: PBMCs. These receptor sequences come from a man aged 40-50 years in good health and CMV-seronegative. CDR3s include the opening cysteine and the closing phenylalanine or tryptophan. The D gene is left open where the match is weak. The listing skips clone size in some rows; elsewhere it reads once, few, many or a size class.

TRBJ1-6 | NA | TRBV19 | TRBD1 | TGTGCCAGTAGTATCCGACAGGGCCATTCACCCCTCCACTTT | CASSIRQGHSPLHF
TRBJ2-1 | NA | TRBV5-1 | TRBD2 | TGCGCCAGCAGCACCGGGACTAGCGGCTACAATGAGCAGTTCTTC | CASSTGTSGYNEQFF
TRBJ2-2 | NA | TRBV11-2 | NA | TGTGCCAGCAGCTTAGATTCCAGAACCGGGGAGCTGTTTTTT | CASSLDSRTGELFF
TRBJ1-5 | NA | TRBV5-8 | TRBD1 | TGTGCCAGCAGCCAATTGGCCGTGGGACAGGGAGGGACCCAGCATTTT | CASSQLAVGQGGTQHF
TRBJ1-1 | few | TRBV18 | NA | TGTGCCAGCTCACCGGGAGGGAACACTGAAGCTTTCTTT | CASSPGGNTEAFF
TRBJ1-2 | NA | TRBV6-6 | NA | TGTGCCAGCAGTTACCTCGCGCCACCCAACTATGGCTACACCTTC | CASSYLAPPNYGYTF
TRBJ2-2 | few | TRBV29-1 | NA | TGCAGCGTTGAACAGGGGGAGGTCGGGGAGCTGTTTTTT | CSVEQGEVGELFF
TRBJ2-1 | few | TRBV25-1 | NA | TGTGCCAGCAGTCCCCGGTTTGAGGCGAGACGTTACAATGAGCAGTTCTTC | CASSPRFEARRYNEQFF
TRBJ2-5 | few | TRBV25-1 | NA | TGTGCCAGCAGTGATGGGGACTCAAAAGAGACCCAGTACTTC | CASSDGDSKETQYF
TRBJ2-7 | few | TRBV11-2 | TRBD1 | TGTGCTGTAAGGGGACAGGGATTAAGAGAGCAGTACTTC | CAVRGQGLREQYF
TRBJ1-5 | few | TRBV5-6 | NA | TGTGCCAGCAGCTTGTGGCGGGGGAATGATCAGCCCCAGCATTTT | CASSLWRGNDQPQHF
TRBJ1-5 | NA | TRBV19 | TRBD1 | TGTGCCAGTAGTCGCGTACGGGACAGGGAAGGACAGCCCCAGCATTTT | CASSRVRDREGQPQHF
TRBJ1-5 | NA | TRBV7-9 | NA | TGTGCCAGCAGCTTACTGAATCAGCCCCAGCATTTT | CASSLLNQPQHF
TRBJ2-2 | NA | TRBV10-3 | TRBD1 | TGTGCCATCAGTCCTACCTGGACAGGGAACACCGGGGAGCTGTTTTTT | CAISPTWTGNTGELFF
TRBJ2-2 | NA | TRBV7-9 | TRBD1 | TGTGCCAGCAGTTCAGAACAGGGGGTAACCGGGGAGCTGTTTTTT | CASSSEQGVTGELFF
TRBJ1-1 | few | TRBV2 | TRBD1 | TGTGCCAGCAGTGAACAGGGGGCAGAAGCTTTCTTT | CASSEQGAEAFF
TRBJ1-1 | NA | TRBV10-1 | NA | TGCGCCAGCATTTCCCGGGCGGGCATGAACACTGAAGCTTTCTTT | CASISRAGMNTEAFF
TRBJ2-7 | NA | TRBV25-1 | NA | TGTGCCAGCAGTGCTTGGGAGGTCTACGAGCAGTACTTC | CASSAWEVYEQYF
TRBJ2-7 | few | TRBV7-2 | TRBD2 | TGTGCCAGCAGCTTATTAGCGGGGGGGACCTACGAGCAGTACTTC | CASSLLAGGTYEQYF
TRBJ2-1 | NA | TRBV7-3 | NA | TGTGCCAGCAGCTTACGACCGCGGGTCCACAATGAGCAGTTCTTC | CASSLRPRVHNEQFF
TRBJ1-5 | NA | TRBV15 | NA | TGTGCCACCAGCAGAGATTCAGGGTACAATCAGCCCCAGCATTTT | CATSRDSGYNQPQHF
TRBJ1-5 | few | TRBV19 | TRBD1 | TGTGCCAGTAGCTCGGGACAGGCGGGTGTACAGCCCCAGCATTTT | CASSSGQAGVQPQHF
TRBJ1-1 | NA | TRBV11-2 | NA | TGTGCCAGCAGCTTAGCAGTGAACACTGAAGCTTTCTTT | CASSLAVNTEAFF
TRBJ1-2 | NA | TRBV7-8 | NA | TGTGCCAGCAGCGAATCGGGGGTTGGAGGCTACACCTTC | CASSESGVGGYTF
TRBJ1-1 | few | TRBV4-1 | TRBD1 | TGCGCCAGCAGCCAAACGACAGGGATGAACACTGAAGCTTTCTTT | CASSQTTGMNTEAFF
TRBJ1-1 | few | TRBV29-1 | NA | TGCAGCGTCCCCGGGGGGAGCACTGAAGCTTTCTTT | CSVPGGSTEAFF
TRBJ2-3 | NA | TRBV7-9 | TRBD2 | TGTGCCAGCAGCCCCATCGGACTAGCGGGGAGCACAGATACGCAGTATTTT | CASSPIGLAGSTDTQYF
TRBJ2-1 | NA | TRBV6-5 | TRBD2 | TGTGCCTGCAGACTAGCGGGGGGGAATGAGCAGTTCTTC | CACRLAGGNEQFF
TRBJ2-7 | few | TRBV27 | NA | TGTGCCAGCACCCTAAGGTGGCAGGGATCGAACGAGCAGTACTTC | CASTLRWQGSNEQYF
TRBJ1-5 | NA | TRBV7-9 | NA | TGTGCCAGCAGCTACCGGCTAGCGGGCACAGATACGCAGCATTTT | CASSYRLAGTDTQHF
TRBJ2-5 | few | TRBV7-2 | NA | TGTGCCAGCAGCGAGGGTGAGACCCAGTACTTC | CASSEGETQYF
TRBJ2-2 | few | TRBV9 | NA | TGTGCCAGCAGCGTAGGGCAGGCGAACACCGGGGAGCTGTTTTTT | CASSVGQANTGELFF